This entry lists 25 T cell receptor beta chains sequenced from one sample in a study of Graves' ophthalmopathy and Graves' hyperthyroidism. Using RNA transcripts, the TCR beta CDR3 regions were amplified. The first round was an RT-PCR with HTBI primers, and the second round was a multiplex PCR. Via MiXCR, TCRdb re-called the multiplex PCR reads, giving one row per CDR3 protein. The sample lists 600,000 to 650,000 distinct CDR3 sequences; 20% to 25% were seen once. The sequenced material came from peripheral blood. The receptors shown here come from a woman in her late teens or twenties with stable Graves' hyperthyroidism. Some clones in this sample may be carry-over from other donors' samples.

This clonotype was seen repeatedly, ten times or more. The chain joins TRBV10-3 to TRBJ2-7; possibly TRBD1 for D (6 bases). This CDR3 is 15 amino acids long. From germline, CDR1 is ENHRY and CDR2 SYGVKD. V was cut by 3 bases and J by 3 bases, with 15 bases left in between. CDR3 loop: CAISDPTGRIYEQYF. The CDR3 coding sequence is TGTGCCATCAGTGACCCCACAGGGAGAATCTACGAGCAGTACTTC.

Details on this clonotype: A much larger clonotype is one base distant, so this may be a read error. A read error is likely, as this CDR3 ends without the conserved phenylalanine or tryptophan. This chain connects TRBV28 to TRBJ1-1; D may be TRBD1 (5 bases). This CDR3 comprises 15 residues. V was trimmed by 5 bases and J by 3 bases, leaving 16 bases between them. CDR1 and CDR2 from the germline V gene are MDHEN and SYDVKM. The CDR3 is CASSTQDIMDTEAFY. In DNA form, the CDR3 reads TGTGCCAGCAGTACCCAGGACATTATGGACACTGAAGCTTTCTAT.

This clonotype has only a few counts. This clone may be a read error of a much larger clone one base away. This chain joins TRBV4-1 and TRBJ2-7, with D unclear. The CDR3 sequence is 12 residues long. Germline V CDR1 and CDR2: MGHRA, YSYEKL. The CDR3 DNA follows: TGCGCCGGCAGCCAACTTGATCGCGAGCAGTACTTC. Translation gives CAGSQLDREQYF.

This chain connects TRBV28 to TRBJ2-7, with 10 positions matching TRBD1. Per germline, CDR1 MDHEN and CDR2 SYDVKM. The trim removed 4 bases at V and 5 bases at J, leaving 11 bases unmatched. There are 16 residues in the CDR3. CDR3 protein: CASSYSRDRGNHEQYF. Here the CDR3 DNA reads TGTGCCAGCAGTTACTCCCGGGACAGGGGTAACCACGAGCAGTACTTC.

This clonotype was observed many times. The chain carries TRBV19 and TRBJ1-2, with D maybe TRBD1 (5 bases). With 5 bases removed from V and 5 bases from J, the gap between germline ends came to 9 bases. Germline V gives CDR1 LNHDA, CDR2 SQIVND (reference sequence). CDR3 length equals 12 residues. DNA of the CDR3: TGTGCCAGTAGTCCGGGGGAGTATGGCTACACCTTC. It specifies CASSPGEYGYTF.

V usage is TRBV2 and J usage is TRBJ1-6; D is ambiguous. The CDR3 runs to 14 residues. Germline-derived CDR1 and CDR2 are SNHLY and FYNNEI. The V and J ends lost 8 bases and 9 bases respectively, with 17 bases between them. The CDR3, as DNA: TGTGCCAGCCGTAACGGGGTACTAGCTTCACCCCTCCACTTT. This codes for CASRNGVLASPLHF. Combining the CDR3 with reference TRBV2 and TRBJ1-6 gives the whole variable domain EPEVTQTPSHQVTQMGQEVILRCVPISNHLYFYWYRQILGQKVEFLVSFYNNEISEKSEIFDDQFSVERPDGSNFTLKIRSTKLEDSAMYFCASRNGVLASPLHFGNGTRLTVT.

This clonotype turned up a few times. The V gene is TRBV12-3 or TRBV12-4, the J gene TRBJ2-5; D uncertain. V was trimmed by 2 bases and J by 5 bases, leaving 9 bases between them. The CDR3 is made up of 13 amino acids. CDR3 nucleotide sequence: TGTGCCAGCAGTTTATGGACCTTGGAGACCCAGTACTTC. This sequence encodes CASSLWTLETQYF.

This chain links TRBV29-1 with TRBJ2-6, with D maybe TRBD1 (5 bases). The CDR3 extends over 16 amino acids. The V gene's germline CDR1 is SQVTM and CDR2 ANQGSEA. The V and J ends lost 6 bases and 0 bases respectively, with 15 bases between them. The CDR3 nucleotides are TGCAGCGTCCCGACAGAGGCCAGCTCTGGGGCCAACGTCCTGACTTTC. This translates into CSVPTEASSGANVLTF.

The sample holds many counts of this clonotype. The chain combines TRBV12-3 or TRBV12-4 with TRBJ2-2; a possible D gene is TRBD2 (5 bases). The CDR3 runs 15 residues. Trimming shortened V by 5 bases and J by 4 bases, and 14 bases separated the two germline ends. The CDR3 DNA reads TGTGCCAGCAGTAATAATGACGGACTCACCGGGGAGCTGTTTTTT. Encoded protein: CASSNNDGLTGELFF.

Details on this clonotype: A much larger clone lies one base from this, so it may be a read error. This chain uses TRBV24-1 with TRBJ1-2; 8 positions match TRBD1. This CDR3 is 13 amino acids long. Germline V gene sequence: CDR1 KGHDR, CDR2 SFDVKD. The CDR3 DNA sequence: TGTGCCACCAGTCGCTCTCAGACAGGGGTATCATCCTTC. Its protein is CATSRSQTGVSSF.

This clonotype was recorded many times. The chain joins TRBV14 to TRBJ1-1; TRBD1 might be the D (5 bases). Germline V gene data show CDR1 as SGHDN and CDR2 as FVKESK. CDR3 length equals 15 residues. Deletions cut 4 bases from V and 5 bases from J, with 17 bases between. CDR3 sequence: CASSPIYRLRTEAFF. CDR3 DNA: TGTGCCAGCAGCCCCATATACAGGTTGAGAACTGAAGCTTTCTTT.

This clonotype has at least ten counts. This sequence may be a read error, since a much larger clone differs from it by one base. The rearrangement joins TRBV6-1 to TRBJ2-7, with D unclear. Trimming removed 8 bases at V and 2 bases at J, with 22 bases between. CDR3 length: 16 amino acids. The germline V gene encodes CDR1 MNHNS and CDR2 SASEGT. The CDR3 DNA reads as TGTGCCAGCCGTCGTGTCGCGATTGCAAGGACCTACGAGCAGTACTTC. Translating it yields CASRRVAIARTYEQYF.

This clonotype was detected many times. The chain has TRBV11-1 and TRBJ1-5, with 8 bases aligning to TRBD1. CDR1 and CDR2 (germline): SGHAT, FQDESV (reference sequence). The CDR3 spans 16 residues. Losses at the gene ends were 3 bases for V and 1 base for J; bases not matched to a gene: 5. CDR3 coding DNA: TGTGCCAGCAGCTTGTTCAGGGGGCAGAGCAATCAGCCCCAGCATTTT. Translated: CASSLFRGQSNQPQHF.

In its sample, this clonotype was seen a few times. CDR3: CASSLGQLVNSPLHF. In DNA, the CDR3 is TGTGCCAGCAGTTTAGGGCAGCTGGTCAATTCACCCCTCCACTTT. This chain uses TRBV27 with TRBJ1-6; D gene unclear. The CDR3 loop spans 15 amino acids. Germline V gene sequence: CDR1 MNHEY, CDR2 SMNVEV (reference sequence). V lost 2 bases and J lost 7, with 12 bases in between.

Note on this clonotype: An end of the junction does not agree with germline; a read error may underlie this. The chain couples TRBV20-1 to TRBJ1-2; unclear D gene. The CDR3 sequence is 14 residues long. The germline V gene has CDR1 DFQATT and CDR2 SNEGSKA (reference sequence). CDR3 loop: CSAERSSSNYGYTF. The CDR3 DNA reads as TGCAGTGCTGAGAGGAGCTCTTCTAACTATGGCTACACTTTC.

The table lists this clonotype with many counts. The V call is TRBV15, the J call TRBJ2-2; D is undetermined. The CDR3 is 14 residues long. The V and J ends lost 3 bases and 2 bases respectively, with 7 bases between them. Germline-derived CDR1 and CDR2 are LNHNV and YYDKDF (reference sequence). For the CDR3, the DNA is TGTGCCACCAGCAGGGCTTTAAACACCGGGGAGCTGTTTTTT. Translated: CATSRALNTGELFF.

The sample holds a few counts of this clonotype. This sequence joins TRBV27 and TRBJ2-5; 8 bases match TRBD2. From germline, CDR1 is MNHEY and CDR2 SMNVEV (reference sequence). This CDR3 is built from 17 residues. The ends lost 4 bases at V and 1 base at J; junction bases unmatched: 11. The CDR3 loop is CASSSFPVGRGQETQYF. CDR3 coding DNA: TGTGCCAGCAGTTCCTTTCCGGTCGGGAGGGGCCAAGAGACCCAGTACTTC.

This clonotype was seen only a few times. This chain uses TRBV3-1 with TRBJ2-4; 8 nucleotides line up with TRBD2. Per germline, CDR1 LGHDT and CDR2 YNNKEL (reference sequence). Losses at the gene ends were 0 bases for V and 1 base for J; bases not matched to a gene: 5. CDR3 length: 17 amino acids. DNA of the CDR3: TGTGCCAGCAGCCAAGAGTTCGCTAGCGGGGCCAAAAACATTCAGTACTTC. It codes for CASSQEFASGAKNIQYF. The full variable domain, with the rest looked up from reference TRBV3-1 and TRBJ2-4, is DTAVSQTPKYLVTQMGNDKSIKCEQNLGHDTMYWYKQDSKKFLKIMFSYNNKELIINETVPNRFSPKSPDKAHLNLHINSLELGDSAVYFCASSQEFASGAKNIQYFGAGTRLSVL.

In its sample, this clonotype was seen many times. V gene TRBV7-3 combines with J gene TRBJ2-5; D possibly matches TRBD1 or TRBD2 (5 bases each). The CDR3 is 13 residues long. Trimming removed 8 bases from V and 4 bases from J, with 14 bases in between. CDR1 and CDR2 (germline): SGHTA, FQGTGA. The CDR3 DNA reads as TGTGCCAGCTCTGGGGGATTGAGAGAGACCCAGTACTTC. It specifies CASSGGLRETQYF.

This clonotype appeared many times. The chain combines TRBV7-9 with TRBJ1-3; weak D call: TRBD1 (6 bases). The CDR3 is 15 amino acids. Per germline, CDR1 SEHNR and CDR2 FQNEAQ (reference sequence). Trimming pared 5 bases from V and 0 bases from J, leaving 11 bases between. The CDR3: CASSTDSLSGNTIYF. The CDR3 DNA is TGTGCCAGCAGCACGGACAGTCTCTCTGGAAACACCATATATTTT.

The rearrangement joins TRBV12-3 or TRBV12-4 to TRBJ1-1; the D gene is possibly TRBD1 (6 bases). The CDR3 extends over 16 amino acids. V was clipped by 2 bases and J by 4 bases, with 17 bases between them. The CDR3 DNA reads as TGTGCCAGCAGTTTACGGGGGGACAATCCGTTCACTGAAGCTTTCTTT. Translating it yields CASSLRGDNPFTEAFF.

This clonotype showed up many times. The chain recombines TRBV20-1 with TRBJ1-1, with D possibly matching TRBD1 (5 bases). The CDR3 has 12 amino acids. V lost 5 bases and J 2 bases, leaving 9 bases between the germline ends. CDR1 is DFQATT, CDR2 SNEGSKA, per germline (reference sequence). This CDR3 reads CSAQTANTEAFF. The CDR3 bases are TGCAGTGCTCAGACAGCCAACACTGAAGCTTTCTTT.

A few counts support this clonotype. This sequence joins TRBV20-1 and TRBJ1-2; D may be TRBD1 (5 bases). The CDR3 consists of 14 residues. Trimming stripped 3 bases from V and 3 bases from J, with 14 bases between. Germline V lookup: CDR1 DFQATT, CDR2 SNEGSKA (reference sequence). The CDR3 DNA reads as TGCAGTGCTAGGCAAAAGACAGCCTACTATGGCTACACCTTC. Its translation is CSARQKTAYYGYTF.

This clonotype came up a few times. At one end the junction does not follow the germline gene, possibly because of a read error. The chain uses TRBV12-3 or TRBV12-4 and TRBJ2-7; D is unclear. The CDR3 covers 15 residues. The CDR3 region has the DNA TGTGCCAGCACCCCCGGGCCGCTGGCAACCTACGATCAGTACTTC. Its protein product is CASTPGPLATYDQYF.

The sample holds many counts of this clonotype. The gene calls are TRBV7-8 and TRBJ2-7; TRBD1 agrees at 7 bases. This CDR3 comprises 15 residues. Trimming removed 5 bases from V and 3 bases from J; junction bases left unmatched: 10. Germline V lookup: CDR1 SGHVS, CDR2 FQNEAQ. In DNA, the CDR3 is TGTGCCAGCAGCCACGGGTCCGGGACAGACTACGAGCAGTACTTC. This codes for CASSHGSGTDYEQYF.